These 28 T cell receptor beta chains share one sample of origin, sequenced in a study of blood T cell repertoires in COVID-19. TCRdb keeps only in-frame clones here, not all; method: immunoSEQ multiplex PCR. The top ten clones hold approximately 2.5% of a sample with roughly 120,000 clones, 78% of them seen once. Sequenced material: peripheral blood. The receptor source for this set is a man aged 65 to 85 with acute or convalescent COVID-19.

J is TRBJ2-2 and V is TRBV11-2; maybe TRBD1 (6 bases). Trimming pared 2 bases from V and 5 bases from J, leaving 15 bases between. Germline CDR1 SGHAT, CDR2 FQNNGV. The CDR3 sequence is 16 residues long. In nucleotides, the CDR3 is TGTGCCAGCAGCTTAAGAATACAGGGCCTGACCGGGGAGCTGTTTTTT. Translated: CASSLRIQGLTGELFF.

V and J are TRBV18 and TRBJ2-1; D is perhaps TRBD1 (6 bases). The ends were cut back, 1 base at V and 4 bases at J, with 20 bases in the middle. Germline loops: CDR1 KGHSH, CDR2 LQKENI. The CDR3 length is 18 residues. The CDR3 nucleotides are TGTGCCAGCTCACCACAGGGTGGGGGCCCTGGAATTTACAATGAGCAGTTCTTC. Amino acids: CASSPQGGGPGIYNEQFF.

The V gene is TRBV19, the J gene TRBJ1-1; perhaps TRBD1 as D (5 bases). The CDR3 runs to 16 residues. The V gene lost 6 bases and the J gene lost 4 bases, with 21 bases spanning the gap. Germline V gene sequence: CDR1 LNHDA, CDR2 SQIVND (reference sequence). CDR3 bases: TGTGCCAGTAGACCTCGGGCCGGGGGTCGTAGCACTGAAGCTTTCTTT. This codes for CASRPRAGGRSTEAFF.

This chain joins TRBV18 and TRBJ1-2; the D is unclear. The CDR3 is 15 residues long. From germline, CDR1 is KGHSH and CDR2 LQKENI. V lost 1 base and J lost 4, with 13 bases in between. The CDR3 sequence is CASSPQERLPYGYTF. The CDR3 DNA reads as TGTGCCAGCTCACCACAAGAACGACTCCCCTATGGCTACACCTTC.

The chain is built from TRBV6-2 or TRBV6-3 and TRBJ2-7; 9 bases align to TRBD1. Unmatched junction bases numbered 8, after V lost 6 bases and J lost 2 bases. This CDR3 is 15 amino acids long. Germline lookup yields CDR1 MNHEY and CDR2 SVGEGT. Here the CDR3 reads CASSRGQGETYEQYF. The CDR3 nucleotides are TGTGCCAGCAGCCGGGGACAGGGAGAGACCTACGAGCAGTACTTC.

The rearrangement joins TRBV7-2 to TRBJ2-1; 8 nucleotides match TRBD1. Per the germline V gene, CDR1 is SGHTA and CDR2 is FQGNSA. The CDR3 covers 15 residues. V dropped 4 bases and J dropped 2; count of bases not matched to a gene: 4. The CDR3 loop is CASSSTGGPYNEQFF. The CDR3 DNA sequence: TGTGCCAGCAGCTCAACAGGGGGTCCCTACAATGAGCAGTTCTTC.

In its sample, this clone was seen a few times. The chain recombines TRBV18 with TRBJ1-3; TRBD1 matches at 8 bases. The J segment lost 7 bases and the V segment lost 1 base, leaving 6 bases of the junction unmatched. This CDR3 has 15 residues. CDR1 KGHSH and CDR2 LQKENI come from the germline V gene. The CDR3: CASSPLQGAPNTIYF. CDR3 nucleotides: TGTGCCAGCTCACCACTGCAGGGGGCTCCGAACACCATATATTTT.

The J gene is TRBJ1-5, the V gene TRBV4-1; 8 bases match TRBD1. Trimming cost V 5 bases and J 8 bases; bases outside gene matches: 14. The CDR3 loop spans 16 amino acids. From germline, CDR1 is MGHRA and CDR2 YSYEKL. Here the CDR3 reads CASSTSDRVNSKPQHF. The CDR3 region has the DNA TGCGCCAGCAGCACCTCGGACAGGGTAAACTCCAAGCCCCAGCATTTT.

The chain combines TRBV9 with TRBJ2-1; the match to TRBD2 covers 9 bases. Germline V gene data show CDR1 as SGDLS and CDR2 as YYNGEE. This CDR3 is 15 amino acids long. Losses at the gene ends were 4 bases for V and 4 bases for J; bases not matched to a gene: 6. DNA of the CDR3: TGTGCCAGCAGCCCCCCGCGGGGGGGTTACAATGAGCAGTTCTTC. The encoded protein is CASSPPRGGYNEQFF.

The chain links TRBV24-1 to TRBJ2-3; 9 bases fit TRBD1. V gave up 3 bases and J gave up 0 bases; unmatched junction bases: 9. CDR3 size: 18 residues. Germline V lookup: CDR1 KGHDR, CDR2 SFDVKD. CDR3 loop: CATSDVQGAFTSTDTQYF. The CDR3, as DNA: TGTGCCACCAGTGATGTACAGGGGGCGTTCACTAGCACAGATACGCAGTATTTT.

Comments on this clone: The same CDR3 arises from other DNA sequences in this sample as well. The J gene is TRBJ2-7, the V gene TRBV2; D may be TRBD1 (6 bases). Germline loops: CDR1 SNHLY, CDR2 FYNNEI. Trimming cost V 6 bases and J 2 bases, with 8 bases left between them. The CDR3 loop spans 12 amino acids. For the CDR3, the DNA is TGTGCCAGCAGCCGGGACACCTACGAGCAGTACTTC. It yields the protein CASSRDTYEQYF.

This clone appeared once. J is TRBJ1-2 and V is TRBV5-4; possibly TRBD1 for D (5 bases). The CDR3 length is 13 residues. V was cut by 4 bases and J by 6 bases, with 13 bases left in between. Looked up from germline, CDR1 is SGHNT and CDR2 is YYREEE (reference sequence). This chain's CDR3 is CASSPRGRDGYTF. The CDR3 DNA reads as TGTGCCAGCAGCCCAAGGGGCAGGGATGGCTACACCTTC.

The chain combines TRBV13 with TRBJ2-4, with D perhaps matching TRBD2 (5 bases). V lost 8 bases to trimming and J lost 0 bases, with 14 bases between them. CDR3 size: 15 residues. Germline CDR1 reads PRHDT; CDR2 reads FYEKMQ (reference sequence). CDR3 sequence reads: CASLQADLAKNIQYF. The CDR3 nucleotides read TGTGCCAGCCTCCAAGCGGATCTAGCCAAAAACATTCAGTACTTC.

This clone was counted only a few times. The CDR3 bases are TGCGCCAGCAGCTTGGACGCGACAAATGGCTACACCTTC. This translates into CASSLDATNGYTF. This sequence joins TRBV5-1 and TRBJ1-2; D unclear. Germline V gene sequence: CDR1 SGHRS, CDR2 YFSETQ. The CDR3 length is 13 residues. Trimming shortened V by 0 bases and J by 6 bases, and 9 bases separated the two germline ends.

This chain uses TRBV21-1 with TRBJ1-1; the table's TRBD1 call for D was not verified on the DNA. TRBV21-1 corresponds to a pseudogene. The length of the CDR3 is 14 residues. DNA for the CDR3: TGTGCCAGCACCAAAGGGGCAGGGGGCACTGAAGCTTTCTTT. Residues: CASTKGAGGTEAFF.

This clone was seen a few times. The chain has TRBV9 and TRBJ2-1, with D maybe TRBD2 (5 bases). V gave up 4 bases and J gave up 8 bases, with 22 bases separating them. This CDR3 contains 16 residues. Germline V gene lookup returns CDR1 SGDLS and CDR2 YYNGEE. CDR3 loop: CASSLRTREGVDEQFF. CDR3 sequence (DNA): TGTGCCAGCAGCTTACGGACGCGCGAGGGTGTGGATGAGCAGTTCTTC. Together with reference TRBV9 and TRBJ2-1, the CDR3 gives the full variable domain: DSGVTQTPKHLITATGQRVTLRCSPRSGDLSVYWYQQSLDQGLQFLIQYYNGEERAKGNILERFSAQQFPDLHSELNLSSLELGDSALYFCASSLRTREGVDEQFFGPGTRLTVL.

The chain links TRBV19 to TRBJ2-5; tentative D call: TRBD1 (6 bases). This CDR3 comprises 16 residues. The ends were cut back, 3 bases at V and 5 bases at J, with 19 bases in the middle. Germline V gives CDR1 LNHDA, CDR2 SQIVND (reference sequence). CDR3 coding DNA: TGTGCCAGTAGTATTATTCAGGGGCCAGGAAGGGAGACCCAGTACTTC. Amino acid sequence: CASSIIQGPGRETQYF.

This rearrangement joins TRBV7-8 to TRBJ2-5, with 10 bases lining up with TRBD2. In germline, CDR1 is SGHVS, CDR2 FQNEAQ. The V gene end was trimmed by 1 base and the J gene end by 5 bases; junction bases not matched to a gene: 4. CDR3 length: 15 residues. This CDR3 reads CASSLEAGGPETQYF. In DNA, the CDR3 is TGTGCCAGCAGCTTAGAAGCGGGGGGGCCTGAGACCCAGTACTTC.

V usage is TRBV27 and J usage is TRBJ1-2; the D gene is possibly TRBD1 (5 bases). The CDR3 totals 16 residues. Trimming took off 2 bases at V and 4 bases at J, with 17 bases between the two ends. From germline, CDR1 is MNHEY and CDR2 SMNVEV (reference sequence). The CDR3 DNA reads TGTGCCAGCAGTTTACTGGGGCAGGGAACATTCTATGGCTACACCTTC. Its protein product is CASSLLGQGTFYGYTF.

The J gene is TRBJ1-2, the V gene TRBV6-5; the match to TRBD1 covers 7 bases. Unmatched junction bases numbered 10, after V lost 6 bases and J lost 3 bases. Germline V gene lookup returns CDR1 MNHEY and CDR2 SVGAGI. This CDR3 is built from 15 residues. The CDR3, as DNA: TGTGCCAGCAGATCAACCAGGGGGTTCTACTATGGCTACACCTTC. Protein sequence: CASRSTRGFYYGYTF.

This clone appeared a single time. The genes are TRBV7-9 and TRBJ2-2; 9 nucleotides agree with TRBD1. The CDR3 is 17 residues long. The V and J ends lost 5 bases and 2 bases, in that order; junction bases with no gene match: 9. Germline V gene data show CDR1 as SEHNR and CDR2 as FQNEAQ (reference sequence). CDR3 nucleotide sequence: TGTGCCAGCAGCCACCTGACGGGACAGGGTAACACCGGGGAGCTGTTTTTT. Translated: CASSHLTGQGNTGELFF.

The chain has TRBV3-1 (or the pseudogene TRBV3-2) and TRBJ1-2, with D maybe TRBD1 (6 bases). Germline V lookup: CDR1 LGHDT, CDR2 YNNKEL (reference sequence). V was trimmed by 4 bases and J by 3 bases, leaving 9 bases between them. The CDR3 is 13 amino acids. CDR3 DNA: TGTGCCAGCAGCCTCGGACAGTACTATGGCTACACCTTC. This translates into CASSLGQYYGYTF.

The genes are TRBV3-1 (or the pseudogene TRBV3-2) and TRBJ2-2; 13 bases fit TRBD2. CDR3 size: 17 residues. CDR1 and CDR2 from the germline V gene are LGHDT and YNNKEL (reference sequence). V lost 3 bases, J lost 8 bases, and 9 bases stayed unmatched. The CDR3 sequence is CASSQRGLAGLLGELFF. In DNA form, the CDR3 reads TGTGCCAGCAGCCAGAGGGGACTAGCGGGGTTGTTGGGGGAGCTGTTTTTT.

This chain joins TRBV7-2 and TRBJ2-3; 9 bases match TRBD2. The germline CDR1 and CDR2 sequences are SGHTA and FQGNSA. Trimming removed 8 bases from V and 3 bases from J; junction bases left unmatched: 3. This CDR3 region has 13 residues. The CDR3 protein is CASRSGGTDTQYF. CDR3 DNA: TGTGCCAGCCGGAGCGGGGGGACAGATACGCAGTATTTT.

The chain employs TRBV6-6 and TRBJ2-3, with D possibly TRBD2 on 6 matching bases. From germline, CDR1 is MNHNY and CDR2 SVGAGI (reference sequence). The V end was cut by 10 bases, the J end by 1 base, with 18 bases between. The CDR3 covers 15 residues. The CDR3 loop reads CAIASGGAGTDTQYF. In nucleotides, the CDR3 is TGTGCCATCGCTTCAGGCGGGGCGGGCACAGATACGCAGTATTTT.

Worth noting for this clone: A read error may produce the germline difference seen at one junction end. This chain uses TRBV4-1 with TRBJ1-5; D remains ambiguous. The CDR3 sequence is 14 residues long. Germline V gene lookup returns CDR1 MGHRA and CDR2 YSYEKL. CDR3 protein: CASSPRGSDQPQHF. CDR3 nucleotide sequence: TGCGCCAGCAGCCCCCGTGGTAGCGATCAGCCCCAGCATTTT.

The chain uses TRBV19 and TRBJ2-3; 8 positions match TRBD2. Germline assignment: CDR1 LNHDA and CDR2 SQIVND (reference sequence). Trimming took 4 bases from V and 2 from J; bases not matched to a gene: 2. CDR3 length equals 14 residues. CDR3 in amino acids: CASSSGGITDTQYF. In DNA form, the CDR3 reads TGTGCCAGTAGTAGCGGGGGGATCACAGATACGCAGTATTTT.

The chain couples TRBV6-2 or TRBV6-3 to TRBJ2-3, with a possible D match to TRBD2 (6 bases). Looked up from germline, CDR1 is MNHEY and CDR2 is SVGEGT. CDR3 size: 15 residues. The V end was cut by 6 bases, the J end by 7 bases, with 20 bases between. The CDR3 sequence: CASSPYAGTINTQYF. Here the CDR3 DNA reads TGTGCCAGCAGCCCCTACGCGGGGACCATTAATACGCAGTATTTT.